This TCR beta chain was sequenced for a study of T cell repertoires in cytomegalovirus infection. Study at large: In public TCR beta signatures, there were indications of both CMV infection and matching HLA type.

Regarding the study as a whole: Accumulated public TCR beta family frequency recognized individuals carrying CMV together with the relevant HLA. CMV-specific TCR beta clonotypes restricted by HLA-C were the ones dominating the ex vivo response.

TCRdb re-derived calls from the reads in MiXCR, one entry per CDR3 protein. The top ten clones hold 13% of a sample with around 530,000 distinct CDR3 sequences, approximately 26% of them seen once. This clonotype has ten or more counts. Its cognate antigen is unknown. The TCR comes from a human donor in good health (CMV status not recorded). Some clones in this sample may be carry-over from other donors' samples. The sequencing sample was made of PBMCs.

The CDR3: CASSWGQSYEQYF. The CDR3, as DNA: TGTGCCAGCAGCTGGGGACAGAGCTACGAGCAGTACTTC. This chain links TRBV7-2 with TRBJ2-7; 7 bases fit TRBD1. J was trimmed by 3 bases and V by 4 bases; bases with no gene match: 3. Germline CDR1 is SGHTA and CDR2 is FQGNSA. The CDR3 contains 13 residues. Full variable domain (rest looked up from reference TRBV7-2 and TRBJ2-7): GAGVSQSPSNKVTEKGKDVELRCDPISGHTALYWYRQSLGQGLEFLIYFQGNSAPDKSGLPSDRFSAERTGGSVSTLTIQRTQQEDSAVYLCASSWGQSYEQYFGPGTRLTVT.